These 18 T cell receptor beta chains share one sample of origin, sequenced in a study of CD8 T cells in ankylosing spondylitis. Study-wide findings and caveats: Made up of eight highly homologous variants, a TCR beta motif appeared characteristic of ankylosing spondylitis blood.

TCRdb passed the 5' RACE reads through MiXCR, listing each CDR3 protein once. Of around 480,000 distinct CDR3 sequences listed, about a sixth are singletons. These receptors' targets are unknown. The sample consisted of blood, either unsorted or a sorted T cell fraction (not recorded which). All receptors derive from a male donor with ankylosing spondylitis.

This clonotype was found a few times. V usage is TRBV12-3 or TRBV12-4 and J usage is TRBJ1-2; maybe TRBD1 (5 bases). This CDR3 is built from 13 residues. The germline V and J ends were trimmed by 6 bases and 8 bases, with 16 bases remaining between them. CDR3 sequence: CASRRQRLGGYTF. CDR3 sequence (DNA): TGTGCCAGCAGGAGACAGAGATTGGGAGGCTACACCTTC.

In this sample, this clonotype turned up a few times. CDR3 in DNA: TGCGCCAGCAGCTTGGTCCAAAGTGAGGGATACGAGCAGTACTTC. Its protein is CASSLVQSEGYEQYF. The rearrangement joins TRBV5-1 to TRBJ2-7; tentative D call: TRBD2 (5 bases). Germline V gives CDR1 SGHRS, CDR2 YFSETQ. This CDR3 contains 15 residues. V was cut by 0 bases and J by 4 bases, with 14 bases left in between.

This clonotype was counted at least ten times. This chain uses TRBV9 with TRBJ1-2, with D uncertain. Trimming took off 0 bases at V and 4 bases at J, with 13 bases between the two ends. Germline CDR1 reads SGDLS; CDR2 reads YYNGEE. The CDR3 consists of 15 residues. In nucleotides, the CDR3 is TGTGCCAGCAGCGTAGTTGGAGGGATGGGCTATGGCTACACCTTC. Protein: CASSVVGGMGYGYTF.

This clonotype showed up just a few times. The J gene is TRBJ1-3, the V gene TRBV5-1; a possible D gene is TRBD1 (6 bases). CDR3 size: 17 residues. V lost 0 bases, J lost 0 bases, and 13 bases lay in between. Germline V lookup: CDR1 SGHRS, CDR2 YFSETQ. The CDR3 here is CASSLDGQSSSGNTIYF. The CDR3, as DNA: TGCGCCAGCAGCTTGGACGGACAGTCGAGCTCTGGAAACACCATATATTTT.

This chain joins TRBV28 and TRBJ2-3, with 10 bases identical to TRBD2. Germline V lookup: CDR1 MDHEN, CDR2 SYDVKM. Trimming took 8 bases from V and 3 from J; bases not matched to a gene: 11. This CDR3 contains 16 residues. CDR3 coding DNA: TGTGCCAGCCGAGATTCAGCGGGGGGGCCTACAGATACGCAGTATTTT. It specifies CASRDSAGGPTDTQYF.

The rearrangement joins TRBV30 to TRBJ1-2; D is perhaps TRBD1 (5 bases). The CDR3 is 14 amino acids. Germline V gene sequence: CDR1 GTSNPN, CDR2 SVGIG (reference sequence). V was trimmed by 4 bases and J by 0 bases, leaving 12 bases between them. DNA for the CDR3: TGTGCCTGGAATGCGGGGGGTTCTAACTATGGCTACACCTTC. Protein: CAWNAGGSNYGYTF.

The chain uses TRBV18 and TRBJ2-7; TRBD2 is a possible D gene (5 bases). V gave up 1 base and J gave up 1 base, with 11 bases separating them. Germline lookup yields CDR1 KGHSH and CDR2 LQKENI. The CDR3 runs 15 residues. The CDR3 region has the DNA TGTGCCAGCTCACCACGTCGGGATAAGTCCTACGAGCAGTACTTC. Translated: CASSPRRDKSYEQYF.

V usage is TRBV10-3 and J usage is TRBJ2-1, with 9 positions matching TRBD2. The CDR3 sequence is 15 residues long. J gave up 6 bases and V 5 bases, and 8 bases lay outside the gene matches. Germline CDR1 reads ENHRY; CDR2 reads SYGVKD. This CDR3 reads CAISTIAGVGNEQFF. Here the CDR3 DNA reads TGTGCCATCAGTACCATAGCGGGAGTGGGCAATGAGCAGTTCTTC.

This chain uses TRBV7-9 with TRBJ2-3; D possibly corresponds to TRBD2 (7 bases). Trimming stripped 1 base from V and 3 bases from J, with 14 bases between. The CDR3 loop spans 16 amino acids. Germline V CDR1 and CDR2: SEHNR, FQNEAQ (reference sequence). CDR3 nucleotides: TGTGCCAGCAGCTTAGTAGGGGGGGGGAAAACAGATACGCAGTATTTT. Translating it yields CASSLVGGGKTDTQYF. Variable domain in full (rest from reference TRBV7-9 and TRBJ2-3): DTGVSQNPRHKITKRGQNVTFRCDPISEHNRLYWYRQTLGQGPEFLTYFQNEAQLEKSRLLSDRFSAERPKGSFSTLEIQRTEQGDSAMYLCASSLVGGGKTDTQYFGPGTRLTVL.

In its sample, this clonotype was seen a few times. The rearrangement uses TRBV30 and TRBJ1-5; tentatively, D is TRBD1 (6 bases). From germline, CDR1 is GTSNPN and CDR2 SVGIG (reference sequence). The CDR3 runs 15 residues. Trimming took off 3 bases at V and 4 bases at J, with 16 bases between the two ends. In DNA form, the CDR3 reads TGTGCCTGGAGCGAACAAGGGACACGTAATCAGCCCCAGCATTTT. Its protein product is CAWSEQGTRNQPQHF. Supplemented by reference TRBV30 and TRBJ1-5, the full variable domain reads SQTIHQWPATLVQPVGSPLSLECTVEGTSNPNLYWYRQAAGRGLQLLFYSVGIGQISSEVPQNLSASRPQDRQFILSSKKLLLSDSGFYLCAWSEQGTRNQPQHFGDGTRLSIL.

The chain combines TRBV10-2 with TRBJ2-5; D call uncertain. This CDR3 is built from 11 residues. Per germline, CDR1 WSHSY and CDR2 SAAADI. Between the trimmed V and J ends, which lost 6 bases and 4 bases, there was a span of 6 bases. The CDR3 nucleotides are TGCGCCAGCAGGGATCTAGAGACCCAGTACTTC. It specifies CASRDLETQYF.

This clonotype was detected only a few times. The rearrangement links TRBV7-8 to TRBJ2-1; TRBD2 aligns across 15 bases. Unmatched junction bases numbered 2, after V lost 4 bases and J lost 10 bases. The CDR3 spans 14 residues. CDR1 SGHVS and CDR2 FQNEAQ come from the germline V gene. DNA of the CDR3: TGTGCCAGCAGCTCAGGGACTAGCGGGAGGGAGCAGTTCTTC. Amino acids: CASSSGTSGREQFF.

A few counts support this clonotype. DNA of the CDR3: TGTGCCAGCAGCTTACCGGCGGCGGAACCTCTCTACGAGCAGTACTTC. Protein: CASSLPAAEPLYEQYF. The rearrangement joins TRBV11-2 to TRBJ2-7; D is unresolved. Trimming took 2 bases from V and 3 from J, leaving 17 bases between them. This CDR3 has 16 amino acids. CDR1 SGHAT and CDR2 FQNNGV come from the germline V gene.

This clonotype occurred a few times. The J gene is TRBJ2-7, the V gene TRBV10-3; TRBD2 aligns across 8 bases. The J segment lost 2 bases and the V segment lost 2 bases, leaving 5 bases of the junction unmatched. Per the germline V gene, CDR1 is ENHRY and CDR2 is SYGVKD. The CDR3 sequence is 15 residues long. The CDR3 region has the DNA TGTGCCATCAGTGAGCAAGCGGGGGCCCCCTACGAGCAGTACTTC. As protein: CAISEQAGAPYEQYF.

The chain combines TRBV28 with TRBJ2-1; D might be TRBD2 (5 bases). From germline, CDR1 is MDHEN and CDR2 SYDVKM. The CDR3 loop spans 16 amino acids. Trimming left V 4 bases short and J 0 bases short, with 13 bases between. The CDR3 coding sequence is TGTGCCAGCAGTTCACCACTAGTAAGCTCCTACAATGAGCAGTTCTTC. Translating gives CASSSPLVSSYNEQFF.

This clonotype was detected a few times. The rearrangement uses TRBV24-1 and TRBJ2-3; the match to TRBD1 covers 7 bases. The CDR3 loop spans 16 amino acids. Germline values: CDR1 KGHDR, CDR2 SFDVKD. V dropped 3 bases and J dropped 5; count of bases not matched to a gene: 10. The CDR3 region has the DNA TGTGCCACCAGTGATAACAGGGGCATACAGGAAGATACGCAGTATTTT. This sequence encodes CATSDNRGIQEDTQYF.

CDR3 sequence (DNA): TGCAGTGCTCCCCGGGGGACAGGGGGCCGCGAGCAGTACTTC. Translated: CSAPRGTGGREQYF. The chain recombines TRBV20-1 with TRBJ2-7; 12 bases line up with TRBD1. The ends lost 5 bases at V and 6 bases at J; junction bases unmatched: 8. The length of the CDR3 is 14 residues. Germline assignment: CDR1 DFQATT and CDR2 SNEGSKA (reference sequence).

This clonotype was seen only a few times. J is TRBJ2-7 and V is TRBV9; 8 bases line up with TRBD2. The CDR3 runs to 15 residues. CDR1 is SGDLS and CDR2 is YYNGEE in the germline V gene. V shed 0 bases, J shed 6 bases, and the junction held 8 bases outside the gene matches. The CDR3 protein is CASSVALAGGAEQYF. CDR3 in DNA: TGTGCCAGCAGCGTAGCTCTAGCGGGCGGGGCCGAGCAGTACTTC.